This record covers a single T cell receptor (beta chain). The assay ran at deep level. Libraries were prepared by immunoSEQ multiplex PCR; TCRdb keeps only in-frame clonotypes and omits some of them. Here the sample spans hundreds of thousands of clones, around four fifths being singletons. This record comes from a study of shared clonotypes between healthy human individuals. Division of CD4+ cells produced a CD45RA+ naive subset and a CD45RA-negative memory subset. The receptor's source is a woman aged 25 to 45 in good health. Sequenced sample: memory CD4+ T cells sorted from blood. Subset noted: CD45RA-negative fraction.

The CDR3 nucleotides are TGCGCCAGCAGCCAAGATCGGGCAGCCTTTTGGCCCCAGCATTTT. Amino acids: CASSQDRAAFWPQHF. The chain joins TRBV4-1 to TRBJ1-5, with D unresolved. Trimming removed 0 bases from V and 9 bases from J, with 15 bases in between. The CDR3 runs 15 residues. Germline assignment: CDR1 MGHRA and CDR2 YSYEKL.